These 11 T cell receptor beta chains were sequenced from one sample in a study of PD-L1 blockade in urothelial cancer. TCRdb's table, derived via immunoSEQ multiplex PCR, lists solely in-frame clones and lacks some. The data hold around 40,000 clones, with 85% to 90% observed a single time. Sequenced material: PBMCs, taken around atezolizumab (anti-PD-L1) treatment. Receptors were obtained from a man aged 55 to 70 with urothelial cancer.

CDR3 DNA: TGTGCCAGTAGTATTGGGGGGGCCATTGTACAGACCCAGTACTTC. It is translated as CASSIGGAIVQTQYF. The J gene is TRBJ2-5, the V gene TRBV19; tentative D call: TRBD2 (7 bases). V was shortened by 3 bases and J by 6 bases, with 17 bases between the two germline ends. The CDR3 length is 15 residues. Germline V gene sequence: CDR1 LNHDA, CDR2 SQIVND (reference sequence).

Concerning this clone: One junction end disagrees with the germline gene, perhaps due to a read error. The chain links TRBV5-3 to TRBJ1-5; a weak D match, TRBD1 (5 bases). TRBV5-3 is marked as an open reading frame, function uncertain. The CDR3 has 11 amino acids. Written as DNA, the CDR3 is TGTGCCAGAACCCTTAACCGGTTGGGGCGTTTT. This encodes CARTLNRLGRF.

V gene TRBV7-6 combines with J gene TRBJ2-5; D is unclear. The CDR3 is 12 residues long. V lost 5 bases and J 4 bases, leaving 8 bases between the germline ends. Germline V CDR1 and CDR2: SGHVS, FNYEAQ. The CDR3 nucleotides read TGTGCCAGCAGCCCACCGGGAGAGACCCAGTACTTC. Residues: CASSPPGETQYF.

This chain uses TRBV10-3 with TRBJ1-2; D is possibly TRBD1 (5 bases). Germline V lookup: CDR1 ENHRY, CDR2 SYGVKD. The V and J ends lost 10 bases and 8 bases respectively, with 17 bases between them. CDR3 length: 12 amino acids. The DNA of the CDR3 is TGTGCCACCAATCAAGCAGGGTCCGGCTACACCTTC. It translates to CATNQAGSGYTF.

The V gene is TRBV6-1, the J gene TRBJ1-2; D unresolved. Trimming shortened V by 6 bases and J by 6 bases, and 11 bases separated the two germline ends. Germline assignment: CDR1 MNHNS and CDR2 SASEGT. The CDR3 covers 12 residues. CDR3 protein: CASREVADGYTF. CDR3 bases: TGTGCCAGCAGGGAGGTTGCGGATGGCTACACCTTC.

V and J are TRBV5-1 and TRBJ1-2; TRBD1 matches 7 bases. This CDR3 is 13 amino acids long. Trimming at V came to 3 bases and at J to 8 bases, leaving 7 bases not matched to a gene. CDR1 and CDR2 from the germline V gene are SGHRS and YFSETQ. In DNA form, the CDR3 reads TGCGCCAGCAGCTCGGTGACAGGGATCGGCTACACCTTC. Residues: CASSSVTGIGYTF. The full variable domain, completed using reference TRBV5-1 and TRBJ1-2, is KAGVTQTPRYLIKTRGQQVTLSCSPISGHRSVSWYQQTPGQGLQFLFEYFSETQRNKGNFPGRFSGRQFSNSRSEMNVSTLELGDSALYLCASSSVTGIGYTFGSGTRLTVV.

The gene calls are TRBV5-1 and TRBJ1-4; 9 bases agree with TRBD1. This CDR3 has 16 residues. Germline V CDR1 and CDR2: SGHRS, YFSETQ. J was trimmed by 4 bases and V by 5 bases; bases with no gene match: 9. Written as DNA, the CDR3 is TGCGCCAGCAGATGGGGACAGGGACCAAATAATGAAAAACTGTTTTTT. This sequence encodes CASRWGQGPNNEKLFF. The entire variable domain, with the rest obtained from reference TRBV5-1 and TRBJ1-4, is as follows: KAGVTQTPRYLIKTRGQQVTLSCSPISGHRSVSWYQQTPGQGLQFLFEYFSETQRNKGNFPGRFSGRQFSNSRSEMNVSTLELGDSALYLCASRWGQGPNNEKLFFGSGTQLSVL.

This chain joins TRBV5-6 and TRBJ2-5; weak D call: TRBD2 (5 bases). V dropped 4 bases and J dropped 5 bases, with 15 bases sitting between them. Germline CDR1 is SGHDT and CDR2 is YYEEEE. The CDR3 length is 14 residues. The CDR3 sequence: CASSRGSSPETQYF. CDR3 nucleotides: TGTGCCAGCAGCCGCGGGTCCAGCCCGGAGACCCAGTACTTC.

The CDR3 is CASNRGQRGAQETQYF. The CDR3 nucleotides read TGCGCCAGCAACCGGGGGCAGCGGGGGGCACAAGAGACCCAGTACTTC. The rearrangement uses TRBV5-1 and TRBJ2-5; TRBD2 matches 9 bases. This CDR3 spans 16 amino acids. Germline CDR1 and CDR2: SGHRS and YFSETQ. The junction had 11 bases not matched to a gene; V was cut back by 6 bases and J by 2 bases.

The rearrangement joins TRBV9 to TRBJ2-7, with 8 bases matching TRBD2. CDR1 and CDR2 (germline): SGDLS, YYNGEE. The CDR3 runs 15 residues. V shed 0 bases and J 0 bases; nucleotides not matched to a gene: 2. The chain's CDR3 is CASSVDGRGSYEQYF. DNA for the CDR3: TGTGCCAGCAGCGTAGACGGGAGGGGCTCCTACGAGCAGTACTTC.

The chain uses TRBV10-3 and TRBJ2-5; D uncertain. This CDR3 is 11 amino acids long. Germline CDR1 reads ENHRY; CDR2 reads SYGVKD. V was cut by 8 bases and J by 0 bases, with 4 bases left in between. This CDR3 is CAISNQETQYF. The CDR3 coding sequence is TGTGCCATCTCAAACCAAGAGACCCAGTACTTC.